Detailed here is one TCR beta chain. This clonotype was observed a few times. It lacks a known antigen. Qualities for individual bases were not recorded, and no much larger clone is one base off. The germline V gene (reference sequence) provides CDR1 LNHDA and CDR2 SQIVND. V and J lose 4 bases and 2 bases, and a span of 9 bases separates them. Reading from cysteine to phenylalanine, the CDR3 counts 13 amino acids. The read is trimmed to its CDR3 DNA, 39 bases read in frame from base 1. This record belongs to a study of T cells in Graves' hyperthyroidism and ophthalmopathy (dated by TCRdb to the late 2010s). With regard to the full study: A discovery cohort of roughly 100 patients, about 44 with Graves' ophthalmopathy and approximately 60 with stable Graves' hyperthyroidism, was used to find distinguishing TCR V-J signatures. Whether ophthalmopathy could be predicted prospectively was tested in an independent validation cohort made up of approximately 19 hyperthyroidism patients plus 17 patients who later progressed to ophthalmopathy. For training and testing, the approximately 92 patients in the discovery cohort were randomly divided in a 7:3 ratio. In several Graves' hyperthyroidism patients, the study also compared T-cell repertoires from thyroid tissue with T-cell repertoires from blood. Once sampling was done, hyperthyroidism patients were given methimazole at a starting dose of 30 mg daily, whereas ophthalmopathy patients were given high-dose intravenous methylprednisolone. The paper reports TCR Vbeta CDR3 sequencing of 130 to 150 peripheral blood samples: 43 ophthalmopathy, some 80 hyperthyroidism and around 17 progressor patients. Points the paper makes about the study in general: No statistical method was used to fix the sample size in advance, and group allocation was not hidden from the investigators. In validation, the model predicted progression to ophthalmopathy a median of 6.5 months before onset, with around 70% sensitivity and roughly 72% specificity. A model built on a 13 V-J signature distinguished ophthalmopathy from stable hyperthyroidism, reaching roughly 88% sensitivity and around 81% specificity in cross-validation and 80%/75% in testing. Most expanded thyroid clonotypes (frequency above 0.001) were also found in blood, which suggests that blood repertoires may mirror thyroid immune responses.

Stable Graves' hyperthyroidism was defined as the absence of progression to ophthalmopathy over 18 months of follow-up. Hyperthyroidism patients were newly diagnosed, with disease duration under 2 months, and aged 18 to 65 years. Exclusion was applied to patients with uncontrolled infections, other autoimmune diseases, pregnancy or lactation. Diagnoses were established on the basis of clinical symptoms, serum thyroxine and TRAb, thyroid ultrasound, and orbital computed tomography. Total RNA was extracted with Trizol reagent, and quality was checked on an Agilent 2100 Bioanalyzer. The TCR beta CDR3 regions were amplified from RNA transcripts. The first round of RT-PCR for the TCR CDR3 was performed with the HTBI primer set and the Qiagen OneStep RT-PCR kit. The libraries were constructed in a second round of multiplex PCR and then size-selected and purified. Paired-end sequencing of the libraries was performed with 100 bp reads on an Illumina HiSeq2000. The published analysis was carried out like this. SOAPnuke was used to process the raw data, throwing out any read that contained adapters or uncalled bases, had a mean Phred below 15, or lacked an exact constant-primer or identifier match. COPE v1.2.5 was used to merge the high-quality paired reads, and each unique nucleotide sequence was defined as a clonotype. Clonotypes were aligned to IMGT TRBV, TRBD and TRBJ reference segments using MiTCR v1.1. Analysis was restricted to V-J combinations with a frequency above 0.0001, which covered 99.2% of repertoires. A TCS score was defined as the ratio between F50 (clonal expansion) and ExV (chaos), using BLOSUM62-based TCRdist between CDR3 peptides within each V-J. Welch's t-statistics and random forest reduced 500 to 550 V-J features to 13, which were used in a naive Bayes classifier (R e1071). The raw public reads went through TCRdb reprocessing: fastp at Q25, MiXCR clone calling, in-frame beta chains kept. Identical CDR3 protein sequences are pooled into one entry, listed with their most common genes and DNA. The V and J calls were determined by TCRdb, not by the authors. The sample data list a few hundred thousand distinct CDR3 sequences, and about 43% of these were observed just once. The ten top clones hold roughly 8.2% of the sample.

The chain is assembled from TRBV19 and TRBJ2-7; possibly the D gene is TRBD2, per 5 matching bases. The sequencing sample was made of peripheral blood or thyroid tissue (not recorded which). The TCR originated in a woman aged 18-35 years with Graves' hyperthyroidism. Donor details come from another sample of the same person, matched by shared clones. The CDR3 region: CASSTLLAYEQYF. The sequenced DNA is TGTGCCAGTAGTACCCTACTAGCCTACGAGCAGTACTTC. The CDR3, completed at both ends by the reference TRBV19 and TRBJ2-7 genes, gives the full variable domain DGGITQSPKYLFRKEGQNVTLSCEQNLNHDAMYWYRQDPGQGLRLIYYSQIVNDFQKGDIAEGYSVSREKKESFPLTVTSAQKNPTAFYLCASSTLLAYEQYFGPGTRLTVT.